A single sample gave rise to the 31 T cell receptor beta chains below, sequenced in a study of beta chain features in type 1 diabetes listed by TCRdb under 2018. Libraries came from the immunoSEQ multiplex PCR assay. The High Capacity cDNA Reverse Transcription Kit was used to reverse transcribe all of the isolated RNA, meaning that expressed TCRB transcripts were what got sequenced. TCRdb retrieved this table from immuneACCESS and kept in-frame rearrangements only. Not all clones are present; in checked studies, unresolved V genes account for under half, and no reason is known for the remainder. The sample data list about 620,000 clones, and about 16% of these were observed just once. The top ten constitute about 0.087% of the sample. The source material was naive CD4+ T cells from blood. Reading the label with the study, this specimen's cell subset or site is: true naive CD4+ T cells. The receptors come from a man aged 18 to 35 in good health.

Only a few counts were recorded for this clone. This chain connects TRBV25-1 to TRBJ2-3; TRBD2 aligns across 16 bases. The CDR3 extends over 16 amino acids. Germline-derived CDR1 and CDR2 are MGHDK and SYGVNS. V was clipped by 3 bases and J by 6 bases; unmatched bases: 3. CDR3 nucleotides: TGTGCCAGCAGTGATGGGACTAGCGGGAGGGCGGATACGCAGTATTTT. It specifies CASSDGTSGRADTQYF.

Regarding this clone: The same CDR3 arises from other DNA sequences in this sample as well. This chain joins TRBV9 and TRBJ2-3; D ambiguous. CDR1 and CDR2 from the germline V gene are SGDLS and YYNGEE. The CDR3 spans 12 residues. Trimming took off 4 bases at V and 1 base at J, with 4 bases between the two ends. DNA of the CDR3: TGTGCCAGCAGCCCCCGCACAGATACGCAGTATTTT. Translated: CASSPRTDTQYF.

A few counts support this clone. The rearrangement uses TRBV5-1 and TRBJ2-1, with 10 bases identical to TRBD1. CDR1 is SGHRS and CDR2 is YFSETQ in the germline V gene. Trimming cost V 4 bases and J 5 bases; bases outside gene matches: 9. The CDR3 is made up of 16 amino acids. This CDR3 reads CASSPGGTGAHNEQFF. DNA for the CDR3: TGCGCCAGCAGCCCAGGTGGGACAGGGGCCCACAATGAGCAGTTCTTC.

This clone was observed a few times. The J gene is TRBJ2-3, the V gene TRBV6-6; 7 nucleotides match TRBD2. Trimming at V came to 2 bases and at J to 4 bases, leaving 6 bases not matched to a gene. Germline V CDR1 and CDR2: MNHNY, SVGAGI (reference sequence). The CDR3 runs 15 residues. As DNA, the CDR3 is TGTGCCAGCAGTTACGCCCAGCGGGGAGCAGATACGCAGTATTTT. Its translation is CASSYAQRGADTQYF.

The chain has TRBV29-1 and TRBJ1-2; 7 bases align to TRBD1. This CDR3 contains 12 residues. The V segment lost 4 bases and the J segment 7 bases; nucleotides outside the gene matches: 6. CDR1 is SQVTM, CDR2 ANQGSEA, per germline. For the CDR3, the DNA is TGCAGCGTTGCCGGGACAGATCGTGGCTACACCTTC. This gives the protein CSVAGTDRGYTF.

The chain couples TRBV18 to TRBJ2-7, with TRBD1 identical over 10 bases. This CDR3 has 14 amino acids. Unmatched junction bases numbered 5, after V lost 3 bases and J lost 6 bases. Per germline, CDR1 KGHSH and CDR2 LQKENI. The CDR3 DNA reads TGTGCCAGCTCACCGGGACAGGGGAAGACCGAGCAGTACTTC. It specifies CASSPGQGKTEQYF.

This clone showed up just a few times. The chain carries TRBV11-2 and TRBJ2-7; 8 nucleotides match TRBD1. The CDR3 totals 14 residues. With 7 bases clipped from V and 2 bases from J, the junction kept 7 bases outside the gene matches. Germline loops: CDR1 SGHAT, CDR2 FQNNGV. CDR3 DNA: TGTGCCAGCATCCCAAGACAGGGGACCTACGAGCAGTACTTC. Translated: CASIPRQGTYEQYF.

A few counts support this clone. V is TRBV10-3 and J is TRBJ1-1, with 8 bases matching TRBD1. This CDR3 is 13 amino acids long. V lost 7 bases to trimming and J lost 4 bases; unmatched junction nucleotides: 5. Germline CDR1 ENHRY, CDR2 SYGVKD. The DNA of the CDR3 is TGTGCCATCACCCTCGGACAGGGCACTGAAGCTTTCTTT. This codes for CAITLGQGTEAFF.

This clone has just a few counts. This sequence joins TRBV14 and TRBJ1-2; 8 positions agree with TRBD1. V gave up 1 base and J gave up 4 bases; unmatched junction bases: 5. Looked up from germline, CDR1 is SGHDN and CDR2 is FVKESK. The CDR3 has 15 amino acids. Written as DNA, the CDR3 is TGTGCCAGCAGCCAAGTGGCAGGGGGCGTCTATGGCTACACCTTC. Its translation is CASSQVAGGVYGYTF.

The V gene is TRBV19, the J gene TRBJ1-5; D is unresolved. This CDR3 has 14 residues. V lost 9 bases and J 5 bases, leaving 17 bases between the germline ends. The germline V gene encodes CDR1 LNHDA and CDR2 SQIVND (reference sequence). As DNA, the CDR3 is TGTGCCAGCCTCGGTGGGGAAGCCCATCAGCCCCAGCATTTT. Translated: CASLGGEAHQPQHF.

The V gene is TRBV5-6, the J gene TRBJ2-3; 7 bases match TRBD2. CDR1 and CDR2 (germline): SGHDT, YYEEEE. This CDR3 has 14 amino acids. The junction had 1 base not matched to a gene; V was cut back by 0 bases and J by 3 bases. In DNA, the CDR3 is TGTGCCAGCAGCTTGGACGGGAGGACAGATACGCAGTATTTT. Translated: CASSLDGRTDTQYF.

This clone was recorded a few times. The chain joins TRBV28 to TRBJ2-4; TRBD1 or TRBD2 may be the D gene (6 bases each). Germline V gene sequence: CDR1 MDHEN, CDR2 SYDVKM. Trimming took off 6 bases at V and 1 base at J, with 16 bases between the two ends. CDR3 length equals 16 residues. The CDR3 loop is CASSSLLGGAKNIQYF. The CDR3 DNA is TGTGCCAGCAGCTCCCTCCTAGGGGGGGCCAAAAACATTCAGTACTTC.

CDR3 loop: CASNREETQYF. The CDR3 coding sequence is TGTGCCAGCAACAGGGAAGAGACCCAGTACTTC. The rearrangement links TRBV2 to TRBJ2-5, with a possible D match to TRBD1 (6 bases). Germline values: CDR1 SNHLY, CDR2 FYNNEI. This CDR3 is built from 11 residues. Trimming stripped 7 bases from V and 3 bases from J, with 6 bases between.

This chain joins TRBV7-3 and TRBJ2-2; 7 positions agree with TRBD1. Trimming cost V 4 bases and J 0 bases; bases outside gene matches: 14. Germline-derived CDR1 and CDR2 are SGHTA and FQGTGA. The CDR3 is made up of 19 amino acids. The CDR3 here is CASSYERRDRLPNTGELFF. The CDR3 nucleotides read TGTGCCAGCAGCTACGAGCGCCGGGACAGACTTCCGAACACCGGGGAGCTGTTTTTT.

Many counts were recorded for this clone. The CDR3 reads CASSLPLRGSANNEQFF. The CDR3 region has the DNA TGTGCCAGCAGCTTACCCCTCAGGGGTTCCGCAAACAATGAGCAGTTCTTC. The J gene is TRBJ2-1, the V gene TRBV7-3; a weak D match, TRBD1 (6 bases). The CDR3 contains 17 residues. CDR1 is SGHTA, CDR2 FQGTGA, per germline. V was cut by 2 bases and J by 5 bases, with 19 bases left in between.

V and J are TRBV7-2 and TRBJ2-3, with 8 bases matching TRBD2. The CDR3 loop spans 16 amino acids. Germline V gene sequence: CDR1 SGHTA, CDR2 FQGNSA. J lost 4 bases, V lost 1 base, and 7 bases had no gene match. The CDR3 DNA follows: TGTGCCAGCAGCTTAGTTTCGGGACTAGGTGCAGATACGCAGTATTTT. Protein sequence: CASSLVSGLGADTQYF.

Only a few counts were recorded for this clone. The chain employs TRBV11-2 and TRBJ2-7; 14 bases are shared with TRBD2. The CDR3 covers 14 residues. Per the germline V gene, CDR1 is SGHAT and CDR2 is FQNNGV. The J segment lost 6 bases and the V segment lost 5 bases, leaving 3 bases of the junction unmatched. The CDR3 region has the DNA TGTGCCAGCAGCCCTGGACTAGCGGGAGGCGAGCAGTACTTC. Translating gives CASSPGLAGGEQYF.

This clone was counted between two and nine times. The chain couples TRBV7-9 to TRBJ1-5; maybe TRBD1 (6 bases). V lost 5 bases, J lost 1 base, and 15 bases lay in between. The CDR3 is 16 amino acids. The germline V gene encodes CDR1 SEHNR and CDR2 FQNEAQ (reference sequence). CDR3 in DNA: TGTGCCAGCAGCGGATGGGGAGACAGGAGCAATCAGCCCCAGCATTTT. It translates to CASSGWGDRSNQPQHF.

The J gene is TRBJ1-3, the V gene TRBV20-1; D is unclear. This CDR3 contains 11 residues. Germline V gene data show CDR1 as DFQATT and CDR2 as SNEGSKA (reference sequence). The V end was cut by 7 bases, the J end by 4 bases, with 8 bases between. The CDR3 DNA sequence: TGCAGTGGGGCTACCGGAAACACCATATATTTT. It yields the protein CSGATGNTIYF.

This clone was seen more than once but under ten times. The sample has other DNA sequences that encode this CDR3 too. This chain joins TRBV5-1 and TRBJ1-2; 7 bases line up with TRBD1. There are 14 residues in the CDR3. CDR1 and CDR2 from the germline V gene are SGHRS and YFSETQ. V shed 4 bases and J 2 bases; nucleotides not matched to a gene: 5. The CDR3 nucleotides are TGCGCCAGCAGCCGGGACAGCTTGAACTATGGCTACACCTTC. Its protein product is CASSRDSLNYGYTF.

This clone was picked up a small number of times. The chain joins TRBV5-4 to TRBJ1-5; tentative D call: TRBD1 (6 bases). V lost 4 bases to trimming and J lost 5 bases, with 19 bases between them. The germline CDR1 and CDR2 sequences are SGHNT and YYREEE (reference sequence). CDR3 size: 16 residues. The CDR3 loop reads CASSPQLGAADQPQHF. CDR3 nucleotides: TGTGCCAGCAGCCCCCAGTTGGGGGCAGCGGATCAGCCCCAGCATTTT.

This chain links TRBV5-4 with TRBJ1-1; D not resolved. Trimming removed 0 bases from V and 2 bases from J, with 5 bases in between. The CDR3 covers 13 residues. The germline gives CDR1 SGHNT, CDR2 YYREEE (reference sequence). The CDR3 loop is CASSLDLNTEAFF. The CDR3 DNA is TGTGCCAGCAGCTTGGACCTAAACACTGAAGCTTTCTTT.

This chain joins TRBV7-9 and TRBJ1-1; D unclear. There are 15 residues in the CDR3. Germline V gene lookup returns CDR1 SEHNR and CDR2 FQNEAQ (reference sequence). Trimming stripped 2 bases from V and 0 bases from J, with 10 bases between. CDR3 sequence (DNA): TGTGCCAGCAGCTTAAGAGGAAGAATGAACACTGAAGCTTTCTTT. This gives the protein CASSLRGRMNTEAFF.

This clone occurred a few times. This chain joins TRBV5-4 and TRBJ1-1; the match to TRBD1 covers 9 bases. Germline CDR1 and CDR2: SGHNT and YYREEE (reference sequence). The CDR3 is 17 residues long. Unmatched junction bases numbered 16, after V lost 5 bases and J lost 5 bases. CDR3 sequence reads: CASSSTISRTGETEAFF. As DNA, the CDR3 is TGTGCCAGCAGTTCTACAATTTCAAGGACAGGGGAAACTGAAGCTTTCTTT. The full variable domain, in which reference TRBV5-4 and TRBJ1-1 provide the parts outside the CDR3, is ETGVTQSPTHLIKTRGQQVTLRCSSQSGHNTVSWYQQALGQGPQFIFQYYREEENGRGNFPPRFSGLQFPNYSSELNVNALELDDSALYLCASSSTISRTGETEAFFGQGTRLTVV.

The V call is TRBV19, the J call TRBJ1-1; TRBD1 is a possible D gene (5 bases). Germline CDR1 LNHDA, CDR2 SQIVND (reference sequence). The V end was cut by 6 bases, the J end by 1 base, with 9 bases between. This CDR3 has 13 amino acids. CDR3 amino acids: CASSLDTNTEAFF. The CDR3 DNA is TGTGCCAGTAGCCTGGACACGAACACTGAAGCTTTCTTT.

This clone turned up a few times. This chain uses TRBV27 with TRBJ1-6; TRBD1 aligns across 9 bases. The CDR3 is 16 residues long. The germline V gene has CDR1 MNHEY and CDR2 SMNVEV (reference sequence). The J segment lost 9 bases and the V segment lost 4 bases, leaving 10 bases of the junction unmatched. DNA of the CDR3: TGTGCCAGCAGTTCATCCGACAGGGGGAGATTTTCACCCCTCCACTTT. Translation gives CASSSSDRGRFSPLHF.

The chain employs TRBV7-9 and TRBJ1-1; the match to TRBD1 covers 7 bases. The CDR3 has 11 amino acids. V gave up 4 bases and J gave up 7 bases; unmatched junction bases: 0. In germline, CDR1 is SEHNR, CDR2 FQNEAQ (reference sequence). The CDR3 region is CASSWDSEAFF. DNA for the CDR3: TGTGCCAGCAGCTGGGACAGTGAAGCTTTCTTT.

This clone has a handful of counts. The CDR3 sequence is CASSRTGYEQYF. CDR3 in DNA: TGTGCCAGCAGTCGGACAGGTTACGAGCAGTACTTC. The V gene is TRBV27, the J gene TRBJ2-7; TRBD1 aligns across 7 bases. CDR1 is MNHEY and CDR2 is SMNVEV in the germline V gene (reference sequence). The CDR3 spans 12 residues. Trimming at V came to 5 bases and at J to 4 bases, leaving 2 bases not matched to a gene.

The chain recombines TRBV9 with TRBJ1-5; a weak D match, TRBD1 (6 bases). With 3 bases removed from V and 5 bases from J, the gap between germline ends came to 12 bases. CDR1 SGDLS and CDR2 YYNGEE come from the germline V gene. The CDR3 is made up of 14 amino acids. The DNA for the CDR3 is TGTGCCAGCAGCGCCGGGACAACTTATCAGCCCCAGCATTTT. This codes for CASSAGTTYQPQHF. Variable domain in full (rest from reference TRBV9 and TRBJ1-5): DSGVTQTPKHLITATGQRVTLRCSPRSGDLSVYWYQQSLDQGLQFLIQYYNGEERAKGNILERFSAQQFPDLHSELNLSSLELGDSALYFCASSAGTTYQPQHFGDGTRLSIL.

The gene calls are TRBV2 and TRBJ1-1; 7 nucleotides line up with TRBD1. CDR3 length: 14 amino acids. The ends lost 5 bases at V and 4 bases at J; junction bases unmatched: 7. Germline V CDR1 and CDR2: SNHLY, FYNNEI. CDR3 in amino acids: CASSKQGVATEAFF. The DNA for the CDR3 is TGTGCCAGCAGTAAGCAGGGGGTAGCCACTGAAGCTTTCTTT.

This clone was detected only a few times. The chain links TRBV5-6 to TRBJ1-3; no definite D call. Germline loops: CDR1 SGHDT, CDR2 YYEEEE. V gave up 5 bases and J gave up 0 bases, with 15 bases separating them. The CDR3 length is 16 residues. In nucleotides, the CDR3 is TGTGCCAGCAGAGAGTTCGTCAGAGGCTCTGGAAACACCATATATTTT. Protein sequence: CASREFVRGSGNTIYF.